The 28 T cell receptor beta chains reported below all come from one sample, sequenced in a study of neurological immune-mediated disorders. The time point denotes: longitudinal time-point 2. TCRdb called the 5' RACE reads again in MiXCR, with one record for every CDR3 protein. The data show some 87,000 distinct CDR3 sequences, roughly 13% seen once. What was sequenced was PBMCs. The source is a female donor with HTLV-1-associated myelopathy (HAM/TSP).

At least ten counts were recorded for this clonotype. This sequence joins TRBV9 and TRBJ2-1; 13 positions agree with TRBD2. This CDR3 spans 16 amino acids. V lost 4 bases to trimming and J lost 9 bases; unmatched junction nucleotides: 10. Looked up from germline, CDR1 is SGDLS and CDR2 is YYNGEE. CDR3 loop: CASSLRGLAGLSEQFF. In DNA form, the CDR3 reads TGTGCCAGCAGCCTCCGGGGACTAGCGGGGCTTAGTGAGCAGTTCTTC.

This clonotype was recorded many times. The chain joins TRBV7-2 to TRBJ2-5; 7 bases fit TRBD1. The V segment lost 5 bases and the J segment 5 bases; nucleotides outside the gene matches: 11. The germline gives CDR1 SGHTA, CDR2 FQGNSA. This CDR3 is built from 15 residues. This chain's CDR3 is CASSLGTAVGETQYF. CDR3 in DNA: TGTGCCAGCAGCCTTGGGACAGCTGTAGGGGAGACCCAGTACTTC.

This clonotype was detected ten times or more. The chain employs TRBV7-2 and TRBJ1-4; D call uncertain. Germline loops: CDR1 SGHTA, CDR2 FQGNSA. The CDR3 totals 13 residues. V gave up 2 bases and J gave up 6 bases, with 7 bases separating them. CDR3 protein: CASSLSFDEKLFF. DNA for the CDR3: TGTGCCAGCAGCTTAAGCTTCGATGAAAAACTGTTTTTT.

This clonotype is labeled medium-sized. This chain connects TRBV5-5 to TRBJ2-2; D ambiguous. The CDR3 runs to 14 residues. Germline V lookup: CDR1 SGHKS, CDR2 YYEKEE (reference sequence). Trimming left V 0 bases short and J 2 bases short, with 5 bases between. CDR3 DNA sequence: TGTGCCAGCAGCTTGGGCTTCAACACCGGGGAGCTGTTTTTT. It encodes CASSLGFNTGELFF.

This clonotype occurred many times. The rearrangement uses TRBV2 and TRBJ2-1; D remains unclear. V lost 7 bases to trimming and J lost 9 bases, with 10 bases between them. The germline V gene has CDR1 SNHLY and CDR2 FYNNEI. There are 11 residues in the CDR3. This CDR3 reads CASNFEIEQFF. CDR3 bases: TGTGCCAGCAACTTCGAGATTGAGCAGTTCTTC.

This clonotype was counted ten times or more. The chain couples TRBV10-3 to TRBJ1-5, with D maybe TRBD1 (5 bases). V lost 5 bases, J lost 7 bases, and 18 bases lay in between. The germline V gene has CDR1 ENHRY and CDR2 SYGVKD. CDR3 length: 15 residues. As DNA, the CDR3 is TGTGCCATCAGTAGTGGAGCAGGGCAGCACCAGCCCCAGCATTTT. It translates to CAISSGAGQHQPQHF.

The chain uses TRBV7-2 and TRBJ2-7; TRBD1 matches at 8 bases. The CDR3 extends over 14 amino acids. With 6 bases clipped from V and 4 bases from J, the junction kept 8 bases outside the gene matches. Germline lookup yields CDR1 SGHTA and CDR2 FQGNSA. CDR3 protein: CTSRADRASYEQYF. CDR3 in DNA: TGTACCAGCAGAGCGGACAGGGCCTCATACGAGCAGTACTTC.

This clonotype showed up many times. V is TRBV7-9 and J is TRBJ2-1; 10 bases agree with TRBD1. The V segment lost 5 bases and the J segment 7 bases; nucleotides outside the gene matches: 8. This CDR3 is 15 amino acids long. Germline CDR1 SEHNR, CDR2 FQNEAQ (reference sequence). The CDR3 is CASSRTGQGQNEQFF. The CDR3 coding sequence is TGTGCCAGCAGCCGAACGGGACAGGGGCAGAATGAGCAGTTCTTC.

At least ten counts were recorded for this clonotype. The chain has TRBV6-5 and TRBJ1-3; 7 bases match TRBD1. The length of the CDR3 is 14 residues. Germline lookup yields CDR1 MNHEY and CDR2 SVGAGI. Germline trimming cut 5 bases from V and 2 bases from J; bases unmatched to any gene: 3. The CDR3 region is CASSQGGTGNTIYF. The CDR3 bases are TGTGCCAGCAGTCAGGGGGGTACTGGAAACACCATATATTTT.

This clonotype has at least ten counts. The CDR3 bases are TGCGCCAGCAGTGGGCTTCAGGGGGCCCTGAGCTCCTACAATGAGCAGTTCTTC. It translates to CASSGLQGALSSYNEQFF. V is TRBV10-1 and J is TRBJ2-1, with 8 positions matching TRBD1. Germline V CDR1 and CDR2: WNHNN, SYGVQD (reference sequence). This CDR3 region has 18 residues. The J segment lost 0 bases and the V segment lost 4 bases, leaving 11 bases of the junction unmatched.

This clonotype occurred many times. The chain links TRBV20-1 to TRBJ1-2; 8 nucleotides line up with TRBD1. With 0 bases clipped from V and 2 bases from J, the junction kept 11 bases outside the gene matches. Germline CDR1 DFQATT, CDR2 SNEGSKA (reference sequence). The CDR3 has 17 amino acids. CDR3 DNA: TGCAGTGCTAGAGATAGGCGGACAGGGTCTCGAAACTATGGCTACACCTTC. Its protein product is CSARDRRTGSRNYGYTF.

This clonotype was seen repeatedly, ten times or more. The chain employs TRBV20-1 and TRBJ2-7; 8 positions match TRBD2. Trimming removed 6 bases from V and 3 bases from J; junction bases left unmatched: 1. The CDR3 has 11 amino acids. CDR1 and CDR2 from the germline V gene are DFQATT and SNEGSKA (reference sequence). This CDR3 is CSATSVYEQYF. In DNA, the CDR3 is TGCAGTGCGACTAGCGTCTACGAGCAGTACTTC.

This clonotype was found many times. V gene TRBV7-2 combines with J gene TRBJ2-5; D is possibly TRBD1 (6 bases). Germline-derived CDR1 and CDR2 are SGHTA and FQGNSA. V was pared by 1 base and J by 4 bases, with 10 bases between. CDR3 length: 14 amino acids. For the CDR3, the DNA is TGTGCCAGCAGCTTAGTGTGGGGGCCAGAGACCCAGTACTTC. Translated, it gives CASSLVWGPETQYF.

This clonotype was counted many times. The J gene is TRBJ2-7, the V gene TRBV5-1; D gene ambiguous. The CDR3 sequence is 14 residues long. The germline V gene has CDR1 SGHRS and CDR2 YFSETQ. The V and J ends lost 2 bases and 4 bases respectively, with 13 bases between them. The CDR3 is CASSLRVIVYEQYF. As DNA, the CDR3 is TGCGCCAGCAGCTTAAGGGTCATCGTTTACGAGCAGTACTTC.

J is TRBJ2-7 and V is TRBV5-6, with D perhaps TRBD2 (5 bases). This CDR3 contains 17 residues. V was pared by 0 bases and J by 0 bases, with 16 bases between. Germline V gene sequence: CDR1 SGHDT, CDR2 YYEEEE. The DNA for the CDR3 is TGTGCCAGCAGCTTGGAGATCTTGTGGGAGCGCTCCTACGAGCAGTACTTC. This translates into CASSLEILWERSYEQYF.

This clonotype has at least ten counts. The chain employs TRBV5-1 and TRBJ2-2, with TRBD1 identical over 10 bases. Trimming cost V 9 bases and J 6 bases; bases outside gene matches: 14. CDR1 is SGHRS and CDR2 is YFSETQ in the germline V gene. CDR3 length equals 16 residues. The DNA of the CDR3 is TGCGCCACCAACGATGCAGGGACAGGGGAATCCGGGGAGCTGTTTTTT. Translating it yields CATNDAGTGESGELFF.

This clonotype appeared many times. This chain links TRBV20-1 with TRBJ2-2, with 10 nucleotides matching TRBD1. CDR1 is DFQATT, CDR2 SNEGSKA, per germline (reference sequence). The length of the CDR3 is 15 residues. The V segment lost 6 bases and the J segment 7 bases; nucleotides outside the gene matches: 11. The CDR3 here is CSAPTWDRGNGELFF. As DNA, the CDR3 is TGCAGTGCACCTACCTGGGACAGGGGAAACGGGGAGCTGTTTTTT.

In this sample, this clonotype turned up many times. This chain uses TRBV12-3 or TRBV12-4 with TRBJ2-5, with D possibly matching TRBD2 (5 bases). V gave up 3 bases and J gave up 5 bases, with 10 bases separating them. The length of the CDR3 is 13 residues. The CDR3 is CASSFGMTETQYF. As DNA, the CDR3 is TGTGCCAGCAGTTTCGGGATGACCGAGACCCAGTACTTC.

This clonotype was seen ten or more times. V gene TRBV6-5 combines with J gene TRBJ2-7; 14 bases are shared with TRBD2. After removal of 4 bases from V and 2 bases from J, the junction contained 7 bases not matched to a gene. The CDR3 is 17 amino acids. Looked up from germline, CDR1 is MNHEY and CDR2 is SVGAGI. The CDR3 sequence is CASSLGLAGGQAYEQYF. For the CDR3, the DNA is TGTGCCAGCAGTTTAGGACTAGCGGGGGGCCAAGCCTACGAGCAGTACTTC.

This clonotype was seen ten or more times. DNA for the CDR3: TGTGCCAGCAGTTTCGCCGGGCTCACAGATACGCAGTATTTT. Translation: CASSFAGLTDTQYF. The V gene is TRBV27, the J gene TRBJ2-3; D is ambiguous. The CDR3 runs to 14 residues. With 3 bases removed from V and 2 bases from J, the gap between germline ends came to 9 bases. Germline assignment: CDR1 MNHEY and CDR2 SMNVEV (reference sequence).

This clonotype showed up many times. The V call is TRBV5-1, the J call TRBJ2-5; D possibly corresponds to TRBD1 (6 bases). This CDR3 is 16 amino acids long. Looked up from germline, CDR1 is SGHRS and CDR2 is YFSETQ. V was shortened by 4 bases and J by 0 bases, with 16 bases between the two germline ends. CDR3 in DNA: TGCGCCAGCAGCGTGGTCGGCAGGGGAGACCAAGAGACCCAGTACTTC. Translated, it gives CASSVVGRGDQETQYF. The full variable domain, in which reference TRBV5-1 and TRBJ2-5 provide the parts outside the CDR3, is KAGVTQTPRYLIKTRGQQVTLSCSPISGHRSVSWYQQTPGQGLQFLFEYFSETQRNKGNFPGRFSGRQFSNSRSEMNVSTLELGDSALYLCASSVVGRGDQETQYFGPGTRLLVL.

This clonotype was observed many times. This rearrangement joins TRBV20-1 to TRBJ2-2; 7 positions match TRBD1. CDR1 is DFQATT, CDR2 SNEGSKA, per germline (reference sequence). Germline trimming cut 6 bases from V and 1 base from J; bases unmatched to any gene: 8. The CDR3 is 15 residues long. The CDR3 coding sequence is TGCAGTGCGAACCGACAGGGCAGGAACACCGGGGAGCTGTTTTTT. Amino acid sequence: CSANRQGRNTGELFF.

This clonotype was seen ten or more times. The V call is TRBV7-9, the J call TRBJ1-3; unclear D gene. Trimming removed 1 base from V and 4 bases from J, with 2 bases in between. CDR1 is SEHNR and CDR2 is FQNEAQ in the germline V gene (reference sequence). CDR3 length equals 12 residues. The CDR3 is CASSLDGNTIYF. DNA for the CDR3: TGTGCCAGCAGCTTAGACGGAAACACCATATATTTT.

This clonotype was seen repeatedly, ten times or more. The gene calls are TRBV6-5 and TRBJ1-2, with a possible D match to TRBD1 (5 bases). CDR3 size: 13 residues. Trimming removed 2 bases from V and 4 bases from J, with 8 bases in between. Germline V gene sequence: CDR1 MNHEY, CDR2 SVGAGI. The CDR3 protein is CASSYRQGYGYTF. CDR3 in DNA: TGTGCCAGCAGTTACAGGCAGGGCTATGGCTACACCTTC.

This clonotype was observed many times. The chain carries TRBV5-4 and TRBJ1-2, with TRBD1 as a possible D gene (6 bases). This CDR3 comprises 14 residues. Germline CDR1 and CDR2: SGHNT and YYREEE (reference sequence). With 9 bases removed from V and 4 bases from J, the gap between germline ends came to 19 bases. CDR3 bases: TGTGCCACCAAGCTTGGCAACAGGGCCTATGGCTACACCTTC. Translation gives CATKLGNRAYGYTF. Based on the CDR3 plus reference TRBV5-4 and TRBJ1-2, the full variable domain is ETGVTQSPTHLIKTRGQQVTLRCSSQSGHNTVSWYQQALGQGPQFIFQYYREEENGRGNFPPRFSGLQFPNYSSELNVNALELDDSALYLCATKLGNRAYGYTFGSGTRLTVV.

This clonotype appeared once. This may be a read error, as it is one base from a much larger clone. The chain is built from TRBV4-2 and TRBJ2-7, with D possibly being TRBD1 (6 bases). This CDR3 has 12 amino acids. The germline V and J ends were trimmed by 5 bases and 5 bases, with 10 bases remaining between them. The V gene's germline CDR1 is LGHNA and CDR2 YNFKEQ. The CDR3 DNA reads TGTGCCAGCAGCACCACAGGGCACGAGCAGTACTTC. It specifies CASSTTGHEQYF.

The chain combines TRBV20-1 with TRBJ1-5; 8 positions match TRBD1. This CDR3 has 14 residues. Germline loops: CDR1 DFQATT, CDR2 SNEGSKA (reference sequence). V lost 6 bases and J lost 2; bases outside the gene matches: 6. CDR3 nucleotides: TGCAGTGCCATGGACAGGGAGGGCAATCAGCCCCAGCATTTT. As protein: CSAMDREGNQPQHF.

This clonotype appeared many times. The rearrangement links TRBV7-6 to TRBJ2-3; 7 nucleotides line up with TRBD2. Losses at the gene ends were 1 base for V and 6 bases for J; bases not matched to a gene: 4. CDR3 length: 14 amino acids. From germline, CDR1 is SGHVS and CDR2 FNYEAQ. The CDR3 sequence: CASSLVLGGDTQYF. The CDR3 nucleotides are TGTGCCAGCAGCTTAGTGCTGGGAGGGGATACGCAGTATTTT.